A single sample is the source of the 23 T cell receptor beta chains below, sequenced in a study of blood T cell repertoires in COVID-19. Clones were read by immunoSEQ multiplex PCR, and TCRdb kept only the in-frame ones, dropping some. This table has about 260,000 clones, about 87% appearing once. The specimen sequenced was peripheral blood. The receptors derive from a woman aged 40-49 years with acute or convalescent COVID-19.

The chain recombines TRBV6-2 or TRBV6-3 with TRBJ2-2, with a weak D call TRBD1 (6 bases). Germline CDR1 and CDR2: MNHEY and SVGEGT. The CDR3 is 14 amino acids. Deletions cut 5 bases from V and 4 bases from J, with 11 bases between. The DNA of the CDR3 is TGTGCCAGCAGTCGGGACACCTCCACCGGGGAGCTGTTTTTT. Translated: CASSRDTSTGELFF.

This chain connects TRBV5-1 to TRBJ1-6; D gene ambiguous. The CDR3 length is 14 residues. V lost 2 bases to trimming and J lost 5 bases, with 8 bases between them. Germline CDR1 SGHRS, CDR2 YFSETQ. This chain's CDR3 is CASSLGADNSPLHF. CDR3 DNA sequence: TGCGCCAGCAGCTTAGGAGCCGATAATTCACCCCTCCACTTT.

The chain is built from TRBV9 and TRBJ2-2, with 13 nucleotides matching TRBD2. Germline CDR1 is SGDLS and CDR2 is YYNGEE. The CDR3 spans 19 residues. V gave up 0 bases and J gave up 1 base; unmatched junction bases: 6. The CDR3 DNA follows: TGTGCCAGCAGCGTAGGTCGACTAGCGGGGGGCGGGAACACCGGGGAGCTGTTTTTT. Amino acid sequence: CASSVGRLAGGGNTGELFF.

V usage is TRBV2 and J usage is TRBJ1-2; D is possibly TRBD1 (6 bases). Trimming took 7 bases from V and 2 from J, leaving 20 bases between them. The CDR3 loop spans 16 amino acids. CDR1 and CDR2 from the germline V gene are SNHLY and FYNNEI. In DNA, the CDR3 is TGTGCCAGCAAATTCCAAAGACAGGAGCCAAACTATGGCTACACCTTC. It codes for CASKFQRQEPNYGYTF. Full variable domain (rest looked up from reference TRBV2 and TRBJ1-2): EPEVTQTPSHQVTQMGQEVILRCVPISNHLYFYWYRQILGQKVEFLVSFYNNEISEKSEIFDDQFSVERPDGSNFTLKIRSTKLEDSAMYFCASKFQRQEPNYGYTFGSGTRLTVV.

The chain links TRBV14 to TRBJ1-1, with D uncertain. This CDR3 is 14 amino acids long. Germline V gene data show CDR1 as SGHDN and CDR2 as FVKESK. Deletions cut 5 bases from V and 0 bases from J, with 10 bases between. CDR3 DNA sequence: TGTGCCAGCAGCAGAGAGCTCATGAACACTGAAGCTTTCTTT. Residues: CASSRELMNTEAFF.

This rearrangement joins TRBV9 to TRBJ2-3; TRBD2 aligns across 8 bases. CDR3 length: 18 amino acids. Germline CDR1 and CDR2: SGDLS and YYNGEE. J lost 1 base, V lost 0 bases, and 10 bases had no gene match. CDR3 sequence reads: CASSVATGAGGGTDTQYF. The CDR3 bases are TGTGCCAGCAGCGTAGCTACTGGGGCGGGGGGCGGCACAGATACGCAGTATTTT.

The chain joins TRBV19 to TRBJ1-1, with 11 bases lining up with TRBD1. Germline CDR1 reads LNHDA; CDR2 reads SQIVND (reference sequence). The CDR3 covers 16 residues. Trimming at V came to 2 bases and at J to 4 bases, leaving 6 bases not matched to a gene. CDR3 sequence: CASSIRWGQGGTEAFF. The CDR3 DNA reads TGTGCCAGTAGTATACGGTGGGGACAGGGGGGCACTGAAGCTTTCTTT.

Regarding this clone: Mismatch with germline at one junction end may stem from a read error. The chain recombines TRBV6-6 with TRBJ1-4; D gene unclear. Germline-derived CDR1 and CDR2 are MNHNY and SVGAGI (reference sequence). CDR3 length: 12 amino acids. The CDR3 nucleotides are TGTGCCAGCAGTTCCCCGTCCGCGTCCCAAGTTTTT. It translates to CASSSPSASQVF.

The CDR3 spells CASTTGDPEAFF. CDR3 DNA sequence: TGTGCCAGCACTACAGGGGACCCTGAAGCTTTCTTT. J is TRBJ1-1 and V is TRBV28, with 7 bases fitting TRBD1. CDR1 is MDHEN, CDR2 SYDVKM, per germline. V lost 7 bases to trimming and J lost 6 bases; unmatched junction nucleotides: 5. The CDR3 spans 12 residues. Together with reference TRBV28 and TRBJ1-1, the CDR3 gives the full variable domain: DVKVTQSSRYLVKRTGEKVFLECVQDMDHENMFWYRQDPGLGLRLIYFSYDVKMKEKGDIPEGYSVSREKKERFSLILESASTNQTSMYLCASTTGDPEAFFGQGTRLTVV.

The chain has TRBV4-1 and TRBJ1-2; TRBD1 matches 9 bases. Germline CDR1 MGHRA, CDR2 YSYEKL. There are 16 residues in the CDR3. V gave up 0 bases and J gave up 4 bases; unmatched junction bases: 6. CDR3 sequence (DNA): TGCGCCAGCAGCCAAGAAGGAACAGGGGGCCCCTATGGCTACACCTTC. Amino acid sequence: CASSQEGTGGPYGYTF.

The rearrangement joins TRBV25-1 to TRBJ1-2, with 11 positions matching TRBD1. Germline lookup yields CDR1 MGHDK and CDR2 SYGVNS. V was pared by 5 bases and J by 3 bases, with 5 bases of the junction left unmatched. The CDR3 spans 15 residues. The CDR3 loop is CASSNGQGAYYGYTF. In DNA form, the CDR3 reads TGTGCCAGCAGTAATGGACAGGGGGCCTACTATGGCTACACCTTC.

The chain has TRBV5-1 and TRBJ1-1; possible D gene TRBD1, 5 bases. V lost 3 bases and J 0 bases, leaving 18 bases between the germline ends. This CDR3 spans 17 amino acids. Germline CDR1 SGHRS, CDR2 YFSETQ. The CDR3 is CASSSASGTDMNTEAFF. The CDR3 DNA reads as TGCGCCAGCAGCTCGGCCTCCGGGACTGATATGAACACTGAAGCTTTCTTT. The entire variable domain, with the rest obtained from reference TRBV5-1 and TRBJ1-1, is as follows: KAGVTQTPRYLIKTRGQQVTLSCSPISGHRSVSWYQQTPGQGLQFLFEYFSETQRNKGNFPGRFSGRQFSNSRSEMNVSTLELGDSALYLCASSSASGTDMNTEAFFGQGTRLTVV.

The V gene is TRBV11-3, the J gene TRBJ1-2; D gene uncertain. Trimming took 7 bases from V and 8 from J, leaving 11 bases between them. The germline gives CDR1 SGHNT, CDR2 YENEEA. The CDR3 is made up of 11 amino acids. Written as DNA, the CDR3 is TGTGCCAGCAAGCTAGCCATAGGCTACACCTTC. Translation: CASKLAIGYTF.

The chain links TRBV3-1 (or the pseudogene TRBV3-2) to TRBJ2-5; a weak D match, TRBD2 (5 bases). Germline lookup yields CDR1 LGHDT and CDR2 YNNKEL (reference sequence). The CDR3 is 16 residues long. Trimming removed 2 bases from V and 4 bases from J, with 17 bases in between. The CDR3 DNA is TGTGCCAGCAGCCAAAGCACTAGGGTGCGGCGAGAGACCCAGTACTTC. This codes for CASSQSTRVRRETQYF.

The CDR3 protein is CASSPGTGEETQYF. CDR3 bases: TGTGCCAGTAGTCCCGGGACAGGGGAAGAGACCCAGTACTTC. This sequence joins TRBV19 and TRBJ2-5; 10 positions match TRBD1. The ends lost 5 bases at V and 3 bases at J; junction bases unmatched: 3. CDR1 and CDR2 from the germline V gene are LNHDA and SQIVND (reference sequence). The CDR3 length is 14 residues.

V is TRBV4-1 and J is TRBJ2-7, with no clear D. CDR1 is MGHRA, CDR2 YSYEKL, per germline. The CDR3 totals 14 residues. V shed 4 bases and J shed 4 bases, with 14 bases lying between them. CDR3 coding DNA: TGCGCCAGCAGCCGATCCGAGAATTGGTACGAGCAGTACGTC. This sequence encodes CASSRSENWYEQYV.

This chain links TRBV4-1 with TRBJ1-1; 7 bases line up with TRBD1. In germline, CDR1 is MGHRA, CDR2 YSYEKL. V was clipped by 1 base and J by 8 bases; unmatched bases: 10. The CDR3 extends over 15 amino acids. CDR3 region: CASSQVGLQQGEAFF. The CDR3 DNA follows: TGCGCCAGCAGCCAAGTAGGCCTACAACAGGGGGAAGCTTTCTTT.

This rearrangement joins TRBV5-6 to TRBJ1-3; a possible D gene is TRBD1 (5 bases). The CDR3 spans 13 residues. From germline, CDR1 is SGHDT and CDR2 YYEEEE. Trimming stripped 4 bases from V and 9 bases from J, with 14 bases between. CDR3 DNA: TGTGCCAGCAGCACAGGACATCTGGGCACCATATATTTT. Its protein is CASSTGHLGTIYF.

This clone occurred once. This chain links TRBV3-1 (or the pseudogene TRBV3-2) with TRBJ2-2; D not certain. The CDR3 loop spans 12 amino acids. The ends were cut back, 1 base at V and 8 bases at J, with 5 bases in the middle. The V gene's germline CDR1 is LGHDT and CDR2 YNNKEL (reference sequence). This chain's CDR3 is CASSQALGELFF. CDR3 nucleotides: TGTGCCAGCAGCCAAGCCCTGGGGGAGCTGTTTTTT.

This rearrangement joins TRBV5-1 to TRBJ2-6; weak D call: TRBD1 (6 bases). Germline CDR1 SGHRS, CDR2 YFSETQ. The CDR3 is made up of 15 amino acids. The V gene lost 6 bases and the J gene lost 2 bases, with 12 bases spanning the gap. CDR3 sequence: CASTPTGPGANVLTF. The DNA of the CDR3 is TGCGCCAGCACCCCGACAGGTCCTGGGGCCAACGTCCTGACTTTC. The complete variable domain, with remaining parts taken from reference TRBV5-1 and TRBJ2-6, reads KAGVTQTPRYLIKTRGQQVTLSCSPISGHRSVSWYQQTPGQGLQFLFEYFSETQRNKGNFPGRFSGRQFSNSRSEMNVSTLELGDSALYLCASTPTGPGANVLTFGAGSRLTVL.

This chain's CDR3 is CATSDGTWGADTQYF. The CDR3 nucleotides read TGTGCCACCAGTGATGGGACCTGGGGGGCAGATACGCAGTATTTT. The V gene is TRBV24-1, the J gene TRBJ2-3; D might be TRBD2 (6 bases). The CDR3 loop spans 15 amino acids. With 3 bases removed from V and 4 bases from J, the gap between germline ends came to 13 bases. Germline values: CDR1 KGHDR, CDR2 SFDVKD.

The chain employs TRBV4-1 and TRBJ1-1; D is unclear. CDR1 and CDR2 (germline): MGHRA, YSYEKL. V lost 3 bases to trimming and J lost 11 bases, with 10 bases between them. CDR3 length: 11 residues. CDR3: CASSQGGPAFF. CDR3 in DNA: TGCGCCAGCAGCCAGGGAGGCCCCGCTTTCTTT.

The chain uses TRBV5-4 and TRBJ2-5; D perhaps matches TRBD1 (6 bases). There are 14 residues in the CDR3. Trimming removed 4 bases at V and 4 bases at J, with 14 bases between. Germline V gene lookup returns CDR1 SGHNT and CDR2 YYREEE (reference sequence). For the CDR3, the DNA is TGTGCCAGCAGCATCAGCCGAGGGGGAGAGACCCAGTACTTC. Residues: CASSISRGGETQYF.